The clone carrying this TCR beta chain appeared a few times. Its antigen is not known. These data are taken from a study of regulatory T cells in long-lasting Graves disease. Study outcomes and limitations: A greater number of public clonotypes (around 3,000) was shared by persistent patients than by new patients (approximately 910).

Time point reported: persistent/refractory GD, antithyroid drugs over 5 years with positive TRAb. Scientists built the TCR library using RNA that was extracted from PBMCs. The guidelines of the American Thyroid Association were the basis for diagnosing Graves' disease. V shed 1 base and J 4 bases; nucleotides not matched to a gene: 14. Germline V gives CDR1 DFQATT, CDR2 SNEGSKA (reference sequence). CDR3 size: 17 residues. To make TCR beta libraries, researchers used iRepertoire HTBI primers and Arm-PCR of CDR3 regions. TCRdb independently ran MiXCR on the multiplex PCR reads; one entry per CDR3 protein. The data show roughly 700,000 distinct CDR3 sequences, around 30% seen once.

This clonotype was sampled from a female donor with Graves disease. The chain is built from TRBV20-1 and TRBJ2-7; 9 bases match TRBD1. Sequencing was performed on peripheral blood mononuclear cells (PBMCs), taken when the disease was refractory, from a patient treated with antithyroid drugs. CDR3 nucleotide sequence: TGCAGTGCTAGAGCTAGTCAGGGACAGGGTTTTTGGTACGAGCAGTACTTC. Amino acids: CSARASQGQGFWYEQYF.